The 28 T cell receptor beta chains reported below all come from one sample, sequenced in a study of T cells after posttransplantation cyclophosphamide. Data came from immunoSEQ multiplex PCR; TCRdb stores just in-frame clones and leaves some out. The repertoire includes 15,000 to 20,000 clones, around 94% of them detected once, and 0.27% sits in the top ten. Cells defined as naive were viable CD3+CD4+ or CD3+CD8+ and CCR7+CD45RA+CD45RO-CD95-CD27+CD28+. The sample was naive CD4+ T cells sorted from blood. These receptors originate from a woman in her fifties or sixties in good health and a related stem cell transplant donor.

The chain links TRBV29-1 to TRBJ2-1; TRBD1 matches at 9 bases. The junction had 8 bases not matched to a gene; V was cut back by 4 bases and J by 4 bases. The CDR3 is made up of 15 amino acids. The germline CDR1 and CDR2 sequences are SQVTM and ANQGSEA. The CDR3 region has the DNA TGCAGCGTTGGGGACAGGGATGGGGGTTACAATGAGCAGTTCTTC. It yields the protein CSVGDRDGGYNEQFF.

This chain uses TRBV21-1 with TRBJ2-3; the table's TRBD2 call for D was not verified on the DNA. TRBV21-1 is a pseudogene locus. This CDR3 contains 18 residues. The CDR3 sequence: CASSKGGPTTRPGDTQYF. CDR3 in DNA: TGTGCCAGCAGCAAAGGAGGTCCGACTACCCGGCCGGGAGATACGCAGTATTTT.

This chain joins TRBV27 and TRBJ2-5, with D perhaps matching TRBD2 (5 bases). Trimming removed 5 bases from V and 7 bases from J, with 20 bases in between. The CDR3 runs 15 residues. In germline, CDR1 is MNHEY, CDR2 SMNVEV (reference sequence). The CDR3 protein is CASSPSPWGRGTQYF. CDR3 DNA: TGTGCCAGCAGTCCTTCCCCCTGGGGTCGGGGGACCCAGTACTTC.

This chain uses TRBV15 with TRBJ1-2, with TRBD1 as a possible D gene (5 bases). The V end was cut by 3 bases, the J end by 2 bases, with 7 bases between. The CDR3 has 13 residues. Germline values: CDR1 LNHNV, CDR2 YYDKDF (reference sequence). This CDR3 is CATSRDKNYGYTF. The CDR3 DNA reads as TGTGCCACCAGCAGGGACAAGAACTATGGCTACACCTTC.

There are a few counts of this clone. The J gene is TRBJ2-7, the V gene TRBV2; possibly TRBD1 for D (6 bases). The CDR3 totals 17 residues. With 0 bases removed from V and 3 bases from J, the gap between germline ends came to 18 bases. Germline CDR1 is SNHLY and CDR2 is FYNNEI. CDR3 protein: CASSEAILGAGRYEQYF. The CDR3 DNA reads as TGTGCCAGCAGTGAAGCCATACTGGGGGCAGGGCGCTACGAGCAGTACTTC.

The chain links TRBV27 to TRBJ2-7, with TRBD2 matching over 13 bases. Germline-derived CDR1 and CDR2 are MNHEY and SMNVEV (reference sequence). The CDR3 runs to 21 residues. J was trimmed by 2 bases and V by 6 bases; bases with no gene match: 22. Written as DNA, the CDR3 is TGTGCCAGCAGGGATAGCCCGGGACTAGCGGGACGTACGATCCGCGCCTACGAGCAGTACTTC. Translating it yields CASRDSPGLAGRTIRAYEQYF.

The chain recombines TRBV19 with TRBJ2-2; TRBD1 might be the D (6 bases). V was clipped by 0 bases and J by 2 bases, with 31 bases between them. This CDR3 spans 23 amino acids. Germline values: CDR1 LNHDA, CDR2 SQIVND (reference sequence). CDR3 coding DNA: TGTGCCAGTAGTATAGAGAGCCCCCTAACACAGGGCCCTATAATCTTTAACACCGGGGAGCTGTTTTTT. Translating it yields CASSIESPLTQGPIIFNTGELFF.

The rearrangement joins TRBV10-3 to TRBJ2-5, with TRBD2 matching over 7 bases. V dropped 3 bases and J dropped 3; count of bases not matched to a gene: 1. The CDR3 runs 13 residues. CDR1 ENHRY and CDR2 SYGVKD come from the germline V gene. The CDR3 region is CAISDGLEETQYF. The CDR3 DNA is TGTGCCATCAGTGACGGACTAGAAGAGACCCAGTACTTC.

This clone appeared a few times. The rearrangement uses TRBV10-1 and TRBJ2-7, with 10 bases that match TRBD1. The J segment lost 0 bases and the V segment lost 5 bases, leaving 7 bases of the junction unmatched. This CDR3 contains 16 residues. Looked up from germline, CDR1 is WNHNN and CDR2 is SYGVQD (reference sequence). CDR3 amino acids: CASSPTGGPLSYEQYF. In nucleotides, the CDR3 is TGCGCCAGCAGTCCGACAGGGGGCCCTCTCTCCTACGAGCAGTACTTC.

J is TRBJ2-3 and V is TRBV13; a weak D match, TRBD2 (6 bases). Trimming took off 4 bases at V and 4 bases at J, with 12 bases between the two ends. Germline CDR1 PRHDT, CDR2 FYEKMQ (reference sequence). The CDR3 loop spans 14 amino acids. CDR3 sequence reads: CASSSTRGPDTQYF. CDR3 bases: TGTGCCAGCAGCTCGACTAGGGGCCCAGATACGCAGTATTTT. Using reference TRBV13 and TRBJ2-3 for the parts outside the CDR3, the full variable domain is AAGVIQSPRHLIKEKRETATLKCYPIPRHDTVYWYQQGPGQDPQFLISFYEKMQSDKGSIPDRFSAQQFSDYHSELNMSSLELGDSALYFCASSSTRGPDTQYFGPGTRLTVL.

The chain employs TRBV9 and TRBJ2-5; 8 bases match TRBD2. Germline CDR1 SGDLS, CDR2 YYNGEE. V shed 4 bases and J 2 bases; nucleotides not matched to a gene: 13. The CDR3 consists of 17 residues. The CDR3 protein is CASSSRGRNGVQETQYF. The CDR3 coding sequence is TGTGCCAGCAGCTCTCGCGGGAGGAACGGGGTGCAAGAGACCCAGTACTTC.

The gene calls are TRBV5-1 and TRBJ2-6, with D perhaps TRBD1 (5 bases). Germline V gene sequence: CDR1 SGHRS, CDR2 YFSETQ. This CDR3 has 17 residues. Trimming stripped 1 base from V and 2 bases from J, with 13 bases between. This chain's CDR3 is CASSLRQGSAGANVLTF. For the CDR3, the DNA is TGCGCCAGCAGCTTGAGGCAGGGCTCTGCTGGGGCCAACGTCCTGACTTTC.

The V and J genes are TRBV6-5 and TRBJ1-2; tentative D call: TRBD1 (5 bases). Trimming shortened V by 9 bases and J by 6 bases, and 14 bases separated the two germline ends. This CDR3 is 12 amino acids long. Per germline, CDR1 MNHEY and CDR2 SVGAGI. The CDR3 loop reads CASGGRGDGYTF. CDR3 coding DNA: TGTGCCAGTGGGGGGAGGGGCGATGGCTACACCTTC.

This clone was detected only once. One end of the junction is discordant with germline, which a read error may explain. V is TRBV7-2 and J is TRBJ2-7; 10 nucleotides match TRBD1. The CDR3 sequence is 12 residues long. Germline CDR1 SGHTA, CDR2 FQGNSA. In DNA form, the CDR3 reads TGTGCCAGCAGCCTACGCCCGGGACAGGGGCACTTC. It is translated as CASSLRPGQGHF.

The chain employs TRBV28 and TRBJ2-7, with 8 bases identical to TRBD1. With 5 bases clipped from V and 5 bases from J, the junction kept 8 bases outside the gene matches. Germline V gene lookup returns CDR1 MDHEN and CDR2 SYDVKM. The CDR3 is 14 residues long. The CDR3 coding sequence is TGTGCCAGCAGTCGACCCAGGGGGCAGGACGAGCAGTACTTC. Amino acids: CASSRPRGQDEQYF. Full variable domain (rest looked up from reference TRBV28 and TRBJ2-7): DVKVTQSSRYLVKRTGEKVFLECVQDMDHENMFWYRQDPGLGLRLIYFSYDVKMKEKGDIPEGYSVSREKKERFSLILESASTNQTSMYLCASSRPRGQDEQYFGPGTRLTVT.

The chain recombines TRBV7-2 with TRBJ2-7; D is undetermined. The germline V gene encodes CDR1 SGHTA and CDR2 FQGNSA. V dropped 1 base and J dropped 0 bases, with 7 bases sitting between them. CDR3 length: 14 amino acids. CDR3 in amino acids: CASSLGLNSYEQYF. CDR3 DNA sequence: TGTGCCAGCAGCTTAGGTCTAAACTCCTACGAGCAGTACTTC.

This chain links TRBV28 with TRBJ1-5, with D hard to call. Germline values: CDR1 MDHEN, CDR2 SYDVKM. Trimming took 2 bases from V and 10 from J, leaving 21 bases between them. The length of the CDR3 is 16 residues. CDR3 bases: TGTGCCAGCAGTTTAGGAACGACCAAACTAGAGTTTCCCCAGCATTTT. Its translation is CASSLGTTKLEFPQHF.

V is TRBV5-8 and J is TRBJ2-5, with a weak D call TRBD1 (6 bases). The CDR3 runs to 16 residues. CDR1 is SGHTS, CDR2 YDEGEE, per germline. V lost 0 bases and J lost 2, with 14 bases in between. CDR3 protein: CASSLGLQGVQETQYF. In DNA form, the CDR3 reads TGTGCCAGCAGCTTGGGGCTACAGGGAGTACAAGAGACCCAGTACTTC.

As concerns this clone: At one of its ends the junction is not consistent with the germline gene, which may arise from a read error. The V gene is TRBV2, the J gene TRBJ2-5; possible D gene TRBD2, 5 bases. The germline CDR1 and CDR2 sequences are SNHLY and FYNNEI. The CDR3 is 12 residues long. In DNA, the CDR3 is TGTGCCAGCAGTGGGACTGGTGAGAGCCAGTACTTC. It codes for CASSGTGESQYF. The variable domain in full, with the rest retrieved from reference TRBV2 and TRBJ2-5, is EPEVTQTPSHQVTQMGQEVILRCVPISNHLYFYWYRQILGQKVEFLVSFYNNEISEKSEIFDDQFSVERPDGSNFTLKIRSTKLEDSAMYFCASSGTGESQYFGPGTRLLVL.

In this sample, this clone turned up a few times. The chain combines TRBV28 with TRBJ2-1; maybe TRBD1 (6 bases). The germline CDR1 and CDR2 sequences are MDHEN and SYDVKM. V lost 5 bases to trimming and J lost 8 bases, with 13 bases between them. This CDR3 has 13 amino acids. Written as DNA, the CDR3 is TGTGCCAGCAGTCTGCCAGGGGCCCATGAGCAGTTCTTC. Translated, it gives CASSLPGAHEQFF.

V gene TRBV7-8 combines with J gene TRBJ1-5; TRBD1 aligns across 9 bases. This CDR3 region has 19 residues. The V and J ends lost 2 bases and 2 bases, in that order; junction bases with no gene match: 13. Germline V CDR1 and CDR2: SGHVS, FQNEAQ. CDR3 sequence: CASSLLGYRGRGGNQPQHF. For the CDR3, the DNA is TGTGCCAGCAGCTTACTCGGGTACAGGGGGCGCGGGGGCAATCAGCCCCAGCATTTT.

About this clone itself: Other DNA sequences in the same sample also yield this CDR3. The chain employs TRBV7-3 and TRBJ1-1; TRBD1 agrees at 8 bases. V was clipped by 2 bases and J by 2 bases; unmatched bases: 1. The germline CDR1 and CDR2 sequences are SGHTA and FQGTGA. The CDR3 is 14 amino acids. CDR3 protein: CASSLQGANTEAFF. The DNA of the CDR3 is TGTGCCAGCAGCTTACAGGGGGCCAACACTGAAGCTTTCTTT. Variable domain in full (rest from reference TRBV7-3 and TRBJ1-1): GAGVSQTPSNKVTEKGKYVELRCDPISGHTALYWYRQSLGQGPEFLIYFQGTGAADDSGLPNDRFFAVRPEGSVSTLKIQRTERGDSAVYLCASSLQGANTEAFFGQGTRLTVV.

The chain is built from TRBV5-7 and TRBJ2-1, with 13 bases identical to TRBD2. TRBV5-7 is an ORF; its function is uncertain. V dropped 4 bases and J dropped 7; count of bases not matched to a gene: 8. The CDR3 contains 16 residues. In DNA form, the CDR3 reads TGTGCCAGCAGCACGCCGACTAGCGGGAGGAAGAATGAGCAGTTCTTC. This encodes CASSTPTSGRKNEQFF.

This rearrangement joins TRBV11-3 to TRBJ1-1, with no clear D. The germline V gene has CDR1 SGHNT and CDR2 YENEEA. Trimming took 0 bases from V and 10 from J, leaving 12 bases between them. The CDR3 contains 13 residues. Written as DNA, the CDR3 is TGTGCCAGCAGCTTAGATGTTCGTTCGCGAGCTTTCTTT. This gives the protein CASSLDVRSRAFF. Together with reference TRBV11-3 and TRBJ1-1, the CDR3 gives the full variable domain: EAGVVQSPRYKIIEKKQPVAFWCNPISGHNTLYWYLQNLGQGPELLIRYENEEAVDDSQLPKDRFSAERLKGVDSTLKIQPAELGDSAVYLCASSLDVRSRAFFGQGTRLTVV.

This sequence joins TRBV7-3 and TRBJ1-1; 10 nucleotides line up with TRBD1. J lost 0 bases, V lost 3 bases, and 4 bases had no gene match. Per germline, CDR1 SGHTA and CDR2 FQGTGA. This CDR3 has 16 amino acids. The CDR3 DNA sequence: TGTGCCAGCAGCTTGACAGGGGGCCTCTTGAACACTGAAGCTTTCTTT. It specifies CASSLTGGLLNTEAFF. The variable domain in full, completed from reference TRBV7-3 and TRBJ1-1, reads GAGVSQTPSNKVTEKGKYVELRCDPISGHTALYWYRQSLGQGPEFLIYFQGTGAADDSGLPNDRFFAVRPEGSVSTLKIQRTERGDSAVYLCASSLTGGLLNTEAFFGQGTRLTVV.

The J gene is TRBJ2-7, the V gene TRBV7-8, with 12 bases fitting TRBD2. CDR3 length: 16 residues. V was pared by 5 bases and J by 0 bases, with 5 bases of the junction left unmatched. In germline, CDR1 is SGHVS, CDR2 FQNEAQ. The CDR3 nucleotides are TGTGCCAGCAGCGGACTAGCGGGGAAAAGCTCCTACGAGCAGTACTTC. Translated, it gives CASSGLAGKSSYEQYF.

The rearrangement links TRBV6-1 to TRBJ1-4; no clear D. This CDR3 has 14 residues. Per germline, CDR1 MNHNS and CDR2 SASEGT. V lost 8 bases, J lost 0 bases, and 10 bases lay in between. DNA for the CDR3: TGTGCCAGCCGCGTTTTTGCAACTAATGAAAAACTGTTTTTT. Protein sequence: CASRVFATNEKLFF.

This chain uses TRBV9 with TRBJ1-5; TRBD1 is a possible D gene (5 bases). The CDR3 has 19 amino acids. Deletions cut 0 bases from V and 0 bases from J, with 19 bases between. Germline values: CDR1 SGDLS, CDR2 YYNGEE. CDR3 in amino acids: CASSVGTEGQFYSNQPQHF. In nucleotides, the CDR3 is TGTGCCAGCAGCGTAGGAACCGAAGGACAATTTTATAGCAATCAGCCCCAGCATTTT.